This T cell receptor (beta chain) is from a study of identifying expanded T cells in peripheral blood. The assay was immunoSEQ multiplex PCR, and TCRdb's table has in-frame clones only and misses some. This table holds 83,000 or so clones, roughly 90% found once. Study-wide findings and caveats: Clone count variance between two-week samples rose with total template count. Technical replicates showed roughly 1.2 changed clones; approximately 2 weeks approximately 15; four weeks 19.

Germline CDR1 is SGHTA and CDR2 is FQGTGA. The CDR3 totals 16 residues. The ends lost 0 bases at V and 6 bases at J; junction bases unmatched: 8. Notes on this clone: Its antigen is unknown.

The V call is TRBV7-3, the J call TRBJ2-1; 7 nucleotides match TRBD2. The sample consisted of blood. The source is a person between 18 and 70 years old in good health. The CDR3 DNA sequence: TGTGCCAGCAGCTTAACTCGCTTGGGAGGGGTCAATGAGCAGTTCTTC. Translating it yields CASSLTRLGGVNEQFF. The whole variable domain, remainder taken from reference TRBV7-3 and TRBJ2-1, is GAGVSQTPSNKVTEKGKYVELRCDPISGHTALYWYRQSLGQGPEFLIYFQGTGAADDSGLPNDRFFAVRPEGSVSTLKIQRTERGDSAVYLCASSLTRLGGVNEQFFGPGTRLTVL.